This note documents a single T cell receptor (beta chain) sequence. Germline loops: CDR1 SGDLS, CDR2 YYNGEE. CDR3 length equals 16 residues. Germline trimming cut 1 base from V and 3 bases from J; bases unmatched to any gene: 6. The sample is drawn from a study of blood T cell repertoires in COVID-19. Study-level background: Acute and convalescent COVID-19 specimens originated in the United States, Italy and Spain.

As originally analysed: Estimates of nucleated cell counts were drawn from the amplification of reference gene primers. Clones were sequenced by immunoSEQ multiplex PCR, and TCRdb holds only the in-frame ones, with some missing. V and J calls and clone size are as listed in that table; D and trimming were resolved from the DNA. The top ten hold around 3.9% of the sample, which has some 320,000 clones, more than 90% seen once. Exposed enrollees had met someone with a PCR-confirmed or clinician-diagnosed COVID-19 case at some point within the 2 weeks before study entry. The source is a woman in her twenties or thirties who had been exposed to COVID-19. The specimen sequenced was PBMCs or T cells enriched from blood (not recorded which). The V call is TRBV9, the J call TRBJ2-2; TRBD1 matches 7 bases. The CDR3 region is CASSVRGGRDTGELFF. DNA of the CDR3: TGTGCCAGCAGCGTAAGAGGGGGCCGGGACACCGGGGAGCTGTTTTTT.